This is a list of T cell receptor beta chains from one sample in a study of T cell repertoires in cytomegalovirus infection. TCRdb re-derived calls from the reads in MiXCR, one entry per CDR3 protein. The sample shows 250,000 or so distinct CDR3 sequences, about a sixth of them seen only once. The specimen sequenced was CD8+ T cells from PBMCs. The receptor source for this set is a human donor in good health (CMV status not recorded). Some clones in this sample may be carry-over from other donors' samples. The CDR3 runs from the conserved cysteine through the conserved F or W. A D gene is named only where the DNA matches it firmly. Size tells how often a clone was seen (once, few, many) or the class of an expanded clone, and some rows leave it out.

-	TRBJ2-7	once	TRBV5-1	TGCGCCAGCAGCGCACCCGGAGCGGACAGCTCCTACGAGCAGTACTTC	CASSAPGADSSYEQYF
-	TRBJ1-4	-	TRBV12-3/TRBV12-4	TGTGCCAGCAGTTTAATATTTGAGGACAGTCCGAAAGAAAAACTGTTTTTT	CASSLIFEDSPKEKLFF
-	TRBJ2-7	many	TRBV28	TGTGCCAGCAGTTTCGTAGACAATCCCTACGAGCAGTACTTC	CASSFVDNPYEQYF
-	TRBJ2-1	many	TRBV7-9	TGTGCCAGCAGCCCCCCTGGGGGCTCCTACAATGAGCAGTTCTTC	CASSPPGGSYNEQFF
-	TRBJ2-1	few	TRBV5-5	TGTGCCAGCAGCCTCGGAGGGGCTGAGCAGTTCTTC	CASSLGGAEQFF
-	TRBJ2-1	few	TRBV27	TGTGCCAGCAGTTTAGGGGGGGGGCACAATGAGCAGTTCTTC	CASSLGGGHNEQFF
-	TRBJ2-3	few	TRBV6-6	TGTGCCAGCAGAAAGATTAGCGGCACAGATACGCAGTATTTT	CASRKISGTDTQYF
-	TRBJ2-2	few	TRBV6-2/TRBV6-3	TGTGCCAGCTCTACCGCGGCCGAGGGCACCGGGGAGCTGTTTTTT	CASSTAAEGTGELFF
-	TRBJ1-5	few	TRBV2	TGTGCCAGCAGTACGCAGGGTCTCGGTAATCAGCCCCAGCATTTT	CASSTQGLGNQPQHF
-	TRBJ2-1	few	TRBV12-3/TRBV12-4	TGTGCCAGCAGTTTTGAGGGGAGTGAGCAGTTCTTC	CASSFEGSEQFF
-	TRBJ1-4	few	TRBV6-6	TGTGCCAGCAGTTACCCCCGATTCGTCAGGGGCGGGTTAAATGAAAAACTGTTTTTT	CASSYPRFVRGGLNEKLFF
TRBD1	TRBJ1-2	few	TRBV5-5	TGTGCCAGCAGCTTGACCCCTCAGGGGGGAGACTATGGCTACACCTTC	CASSLTPQGGDYGYTF
TRBD2	TRBJ2-7	-	TRBV9	TGTGCCAGCAGCAGGACTAGCGGGGGCGGCGAGCAGTACTTC	CASSRTSGGGEQYF
-	TRBJ2-5	-	TRBV20-1	TGCAGTGCTAGAGATGTAAAGACCCAGTACTTC	CSARDVKTQYF
TRBD1	TRBJ2-1	many	TRBV6-1	TGTGCCAGCATCCGGGACAGCTCCTACAATGAGCAGTTCTTC	CASIRDSSYNEQFF
-	TRBJ1-4	many	TRBV7-8	TGTGCCAGCAGCATCGGAGGGTATTATGAAAAACTGTTTTTT	CASSIGGYYEKLFF
TRBD2	TRBJ2-1	many	TRBV6-5	TGTGCCAGCAGTTACGGTTCGGCGGGGGGGCAAGATGAGCAGTTCTTC	CASSYGSAGGQDEQFF
-	TRBJ2-2	-	TRBV12-5	TGTGCTAGTGGTTCTCACCCCGGGGAGCTGTTTTTT	CASGSHPGELFF
-	TRBJ2-3	once	TRBV7-4	TGTGCCAGCAGCTTAGATGGGACACCGACTTTTAGGGTGGATACGCAGTATTTT	CASSLDGTPTFRVDTQYF
TRBD1	TRBJ2-7	-	TRBV19	TGTGCCAGTAATGGGGGACAGGGAATCTACGAGCAGTACTTC	CASNGGQGIYEQYF
-	TRBJ2-1	many	TRBV6-1	TGTGCCAGCAGTGAATTAGGGGAGGATGAGCAGTTCTTC	CASSELGEDEQFF
-	TRBJ2-7	-	TRBV7-2	TGTGCCAGCAGCTTTTTAAATACCTACGAGCAGTACTTC	CASSFLNTYEQYF
-	TRBJ1-6	few	TRBV3-1	TGTGCCAGCAGCCAAGCTAAGGGACAAGATAATTCACCCCTCCACTTT	CASSQAKGQDNSPLHF
TRBD1	TRBJ2-7	few	TRBV5-4	TGTGCCAGCAGCTCGAGCGATGACAGGGGATTCGGTTCTCTGTACTTC	CASSSSDDRGFGSLYF
-	TRBJ2-1	few	TRBV19	TGTGCCAGTAGTATAGACGAGCGTTCTTTGAACAATGAGCAGTTCTTC	CASSIDERSLNNEQFF
TRBD1	TRBJ2-1	few	TRBV13	TGTGCCAGCAGCCCCTCGACAGGGAAGGCTCGCAATGAGCAGTTCTTC	CASSPSTGKARNEQFF
TRBD1	TRBJ2-3	-	TRBV7-9	TGTGCCAGCAGCGTCGTGAGGGGGCGTAGCACAGATACGCAGTATTTT	CASSVVRGRSTDTQYF
-	TRBJ2-7	many	TRBV7-8	TGTGCCAGCAGCGCGGTCGGGACTCCCCCCGACGAGCAGTACTTC	CASSAVGTPPDEQYF
TRBD2	TRBJ2-1	few	TRBV6-5	TGTGCCAGCAGTTACGGGAAGAAGCGGGGGAGCTACAATGAGCAGTTCTTC	CASSYGKKRGSYNEQFF
-	TRBJ1-3	few	TRBV27	TGTGCCAGCAGTTCTACGGCCACAGGGCCCTCTGGAAACACCATATATTTT	CASSSTATGPSGNTIYF
-	TRBJ2-7	many	TRBV7-6	TGTGCCAGCAGCTTAAACCCCAGAAACGAGCAGTACTTC	CASSLNPRNEQYF
-	TRBJ1-2	-	TRBV7-9	TGTGCCAGCAGCTTGGACGCAATCCCTAACTATGGCTACACCTTC	CASSLDAIPNYGYTF
-	TRBJ2-7	many	TRBV7-2	TGTGCCAGCAGCGTTAGTTCCGGGGGATCCTACGAGCAGTACTTC	CASSVSSGGSYEQYF
-	TRBJ2-7	few	TRBV20-1	TGCAGTGCTAGAGATTTTGACAGAACCTACGAGCAGTACTTC	CSARDFDRTYEQYF
-	TRBJ1-5	few	TRBV6-2/TRBV6-3	TGTGCCAGCAGTAGCGGGCCGGGGGAAATCGGACAGCCCCAGCATTTT	CASSSGPGEIGQPQHF
TRBD1	TRBJ2-2	many	TRBV4-2	TGTGCCAGCAGCCCCATTGCGCAGGGGGCCGTCCCCGGGGAGCTGTTTTTT	CASSPIAQGAVPGELFF
-	TRBJ1-5	many	TRBV10-3	TGTGCCATCAGTGAGTCGGGGGGCCGGTTGAATCAGCCCCAGCATTTT	CAISESGGRLNQPQHF
-	TRBJ2-6	many	TRBV7-6	TGTGCCAGCAGCCCTACAGCAGACTCTGGGGCCAACGTCCTGACTTTC	CASSPTADSGANVLTF
TRBD1	TRBJ2-2	-	TRBV6-5	TGTGCCAGCAGACCTCCGGACAGGGGGTCCGGGGAGCTGTTTTTT	CASRPPDRGSGELFF
-	TRBJ2-7	-	TRBV6-6	TGTGCCAGCAGTTACTCCAGGTCACAGAGACCCTACGAGCAGTACTTC	CASSYSRSQRPYEQYF
-	TRBJ1-2	many	TRBV4-3	TGCGCCAGCAGCCCTACCGGCGGGATAGGGGGCTATGGCTACACCTTC	CASSPTGGIGGYGYTF
TRBD1	TRBJ2-5	many	TRBV20-1	TGCAGTGCTAGAGACAGGGACAGGGTATATCAAGAGACCCAGTACTTC	CSARDRDRVYQETQYF
TRBD2	TRBJ2-2	many	TRBV12-3/TRBV12-4	TGTGCCAGCAGTTCCCGGGAGGCTCTTAACACCGGGGAGCTGTTTTTT	CASSSREALNTGELFF
-	TRBJ1-3	few	TRBV12-3/TRBV12-4	TGTGCCAGCAGCCCCAGTGGGTTGGCAGGAAACACCATATATTTT	CASSPSGLAGNTIYF
-	TRBJ1-1	many	TRBV7-2	TGTGCCAGCAGCCCACCCCGGGGAGTAACTGAAGCTTTCTTT	CASSPPRGVTEAFF
TRBD2	TRBJ2-3	-	TRBV9	TGTGCCAGCAGTCCAAGGGGACTAACTCAGTCTTACCCCACAGATACGCAGTATTTT	CASSPRGLTQSYPTDTQYF
-	TRBJ1-5	many	TRBV7-8	TGTGCCAGCAGCTTAGCTCGGACCAATCAGCCCCAGCATTTT	CASSLARTNQPQHF
-	TRBJ2-3	few	TRBV5-1	TGCGCCAGCAGCTTGGTAGAAGATACGCAGTATTTT	CASSLVEDTQYF
TRBD1	TRBJ1-5	-	TRBV4-3	TGCGCCAGCAGCCCAGAGACAGGGAGCAATCAGCCCCAGCATTTT	CASSPETGSNQPQHF
-	TRBJ2-7	few	TRBV6-5	TGTGCCAGCAGTTACGGGTCCACAGACCCTTCCTACGAGCAGTACTTC	CASSYGSTDPSYEQYF
-	TRBJ1-1	-	TRBV19	TGTGCCAGTAGTCCCGGGGGACTGATGAACACTGAAGCTTTCTTT	CASSPGGLMNTEAFF
-	TRBJ1-1	-	TRBV13	TGTGCCAGCCTGGGCAGTGAAGCTTTCTTT	CASLGSEAFF
-	TRBJ1-1	-	TRBV6-5	TGTGCCAGCAGTTACGGCTATTACAACACTGAAGCTTTCTTT	CASSYGYYNTEAFF
-	TRBJ2-7	-	TRBV7-9	TGTGCCATCATGGGGGATGCTGCGAACGAGCAGTACTTC	CAIMGDAANEQYF
TRBD1	TRBJ1-1	many	TRBV25-1	TGTGCCAGCAGTGAGGACAGGGGGTACACTGAAGCTTTCTTT	CASSEDRGYTEAFF